These 15 T cell receptor beta chains were sequenced from one sample in a study of T cell responses to AZD1222 COVID-19 vaccine. This table comes from immunoSEQ multiplex PCR, and its TCRdb copy is limited to in-frame clones, with some not included. The repertoire holds about 110,000 clones, with about 91% as singletons. The starting material was peripheral blood, obtained 28 days after the second AZD1222 dose. Receptors originate from an adult who received the AZD1222 COVID-19 vaccine.

V usage is TRBV19 and J usage is TRBJ2-5; 7 bases agree with TRBD2. In germline, CDR1 is LNHDA, CDR2 SQIVND (reference sequence). V lost 5 bases to trimming and J lost 5 bases; unmatched junction nucleotides: 8. The CDR3 is 14 amino acids. This CDR3 reads CASSSGLVFETQYF. CDR3 in DNA: TGTGCCAGTAGTTCCGGACTAGTATTTGAGACCCAGTACTTC.

Concerning this clone itself: This sample also contains other DNA sequences that code for the same CDR3. The chain links TRBV7-2 to TRBJ1-2; D may be TRBD1 (5 bases). The V end was cut by 5 bases, the J end by 3 bases, with 10 bases between. Germline assignment: CDR1 SGHTA and CDR2 FQGNSA. The CDR3 is 13 residues long. The CDR3 DNA reads as TGTGCCAGCAGCCCCGACAGAGACTATGGCTACACCTTC. This sequence encodes CASSPDRDYGYTF.

This chain uses TRBV5-1 with TRBJ1-2; D uncertain. V lost 0 bases and J 7 bases, leaving 10 bases between the germline ends. This CDR3 has 13 amino acids. CDR1 and CDR2 (germline): SGHRS, YFSETQ. The CDR3 reads CASSLDTLFGYTF. The CDR3 coding sequence is TGCGCCAGCAGCTTGGACACTCTCTTTGGCTACACCTTC.

The rearrangement joins TRBV11-2 to TRBJ1-1; D uncertain. This CDR3 contains 13 residues. Deletions cut 2 bases from V and 4 bases from J, with 8 bases between. Per the germline V gene, CDR1 is SGHAT and CDR2 is FQNNGV. CDR3 nucleotides: TGTGCCAGCAGCTTAATGGAAAGCACTGAAGCTTTCTTT. Encoded protein: CASSLMESTEAFF.

The chain uses TRBV7-2 and TRBJ1-2, with D unclear. V was cut by 1 base and J by 3 bases, with 9 bases left in between. Per the germline V gene, CDR1 is SGHTA and CDR2 is FQGNSA. The CDR3 extends over 14 amino acids. The chain's CDR3 is CASSLGAGDYGYTF. The CDR3 nucleotides read TGTGCCAGCAGCTTAGGTGCCGGAGACTATGGCTACACCTTC.

The rearrangement joins TRBV6-5 to TRBJ1-1, with D maybe TRBD1 (6 bases). Trimming took 2 bases from V and 1 from J, leaving 8 bases between them. This CDR3 is built from 14 residues. Germline CDR1 and CDR2: MNHEY and SVGAGI. The CDR3 DNA reads as TGTGCCAGCAGTTACGGGGGCAGGAACACTGAAGCTTTCTTT. Translation: CASSYGGRNTEAFF.

This clone came up a few times. This rearrangement joins TRBV6-2 or TRBV6-3 to TRBJ2-7, with 7 bases that match TRBD1. With V trimmed by 6 bases and J by 2 bases, 7 bases remained unmatched. The germline V gene has CDR1 MNHEY and CDR2 SVGEGT. The CDR3 runs to 14 residues. The CDR3 sequence is CASSNGQAPYEQYF. For the CDR3, the DNA is TGTGCCAGCAGCAACGGACAGGCCCCCTACGAGCAGTACTTC.

In DNA, the CDR3 is TGTGCCAGCAGCTCGACGCCGGGACAGGCGCAAGAGACCCAGTACTTC. It encodes CASSSTPGQAQETQYF. The chain combines TRBV27 with TRBJ2-5; 8 positions match TRBD1. The CDR3 length is 16 residues. The germline gives CDR1 MNHEY, CDR2 SMNVEV (reference sequence). V trimming: 6 bases; J trimming: 2 bases; junction bases outside the gene matches: 11.

The chain carries TRBV3-1 (or the pseudogene TRBV3-2) and TRBJ2-7; 11 nucleotides match TRBD2. The V gene end was trimmed by 4 bases and the J gene end by 4 bases; junction bases not matched to a gene: 6. Germline CDR1 reads LGHDT; CDR2 reads YNNKEL (reference sequence). The CDR3 consists of 15 residues. The CDR3 sequence is CASSLYSGGAYEQYF. The DNA for the CDR3 is TGTGCCAGCAGCCTATATAGCGGGGGGGCTTACGAGCAGTACTTC.

This chain uses TRBV5-6 with TRBJ1-4; no clear D gene. Per the germline V gene, CDR1 is SGHDT and CDR2 is YYEEEE. CDR3 length: 14 amino acids. Trimming cost V 2 bases and J 10 bases, with 15 bases left between them. CDR3 residues: CASSLEPNGPKLFF. The CDR3 coding sequence is TGTGCCAGCAGCTTAGAACCTAATGGGCCAAAACTGTTTTTT.

The rearrangement joins TRBV3-1 (or the pseudogene TRBV3-2) to TRBJ1-5, with 8 nucleotides matching TRBD1. V lost 2 bases to trimming and J lost 5 bases; unmatched junction nucleotides: 5. This CDR3 spans 15 amino acids. Germline CDR1 LGHDT, CDR2 YNNKEL (reference sequence). The CDR3 sequence is CASSQSRGLHQPQHF. In DNA, the CDR3 is TGTGCCAGCAGCCAATCCAGGGGGCTTCATCAGCCCCAGCATTTT.

A few counts support this clone. The rearrangement uses TRBV2 and TRBJ1-3; 8 bases align to TRBD1. J gave up 3 bases and V 1 base, and 5 bases lay outside the gene matches. The CDR3 length is 16 residues. Germline CDR1 reads SNHLY; CDR2 reads FYNNEI. CDR3 in amino acids: CASSEGGTGGGNTIYF. The CDR3 DNA reads as TGTGCCAGCAGTGAAGGGGGGACAGGCGGTGGAAACACCATATATTTT.

This chain connects TRBV5-6 to TRBJ1-1, with 8 bases lining up with TRBD1. The CDR3 has 19 amino acids. Trimming removed 3 bases from V and 0 bases from J; junction bases left unmatched: 16. Germline V gene lookup returns CDR1 SGHDT and CDR2 YYEEEE. The CDR3 loop reads CASSWYNLGTGHMNTEAFF. As DNA, the CDR3 is TGTGCCAGCAGCTGGTACAACCTCGGGACAGGACATATGAACACTGAAGCTTTCTTT.

J is TRBJ2-1 and V is TRBV9; 8 bases match TRBD2. This CDR3 spans 15 amino acids. The germline gives CDR1 SGDLS, CDR2 YYNGEE. V trimming: 4 bases; J trimming: 1 base; junction bases outside the gene matches: 4. CDR3 protein: CASSISGDSYNEQFF. Here the CDR3 DNA reads TGTGCCAGCAGCATTAGCGGGGATTCCTACAATGAGCAGTTCTTC.

This clone was seen more than once but under ten times. V is TRBV2 and J is TRBJ1-1; D call uncertain. V shed 6 bases and J shed 1 base, with 9 bases lying between them. The length of the CDR3 is 13 residues. The V gene's germline CDR1 is SNHLY and CDR2 FYNNEI. The CDR3 protein is CASRMDGNTEAFF. As DNA, the CDR3 is TGTGCCAGCAGGATGGACGGGAACACTGAAGCTTTCTTT.